This T cell receptor (beta chain) was observed in a study of cytomegalovirus exposure and HLA in healthy donors. Whole-study results and caveats: A later analysis showed that HLA-associated TCR beta chains had undergone more clonal expansion than equally common others. Reports indicate that TCR beta sequences accurately predicted the HLA-A and HLA-B alleles of most subjects.

Deletions cut 4 bases from V and 2 bases from J, with 19 bases between. The CDR3 totals 17 residues. Germline-derived CDR1 and CDR2 are SGHRS and YFSETQ. Turning to this clone: What it binds is unknown.

Amplification used 60 Vbeta primers and 13 Jbeta primers. Original analysis: Unique TCR beta chains totaled some 88 million in a later count, with approximately 11 million of them shared. Data came from immunoSEQ multiplex PCR; TCRdb stores just in-frame clones and leaves some out. That table gives V, J and clone size, and the DNA gave D and trimming. Of over 110,000 clones listed, 55% to 80% are singletons. The chain couples TRBV5-1 to TRBJ2-1, with D possibly matching TRBD2 (5 bases). Sequencing input: PBMCs. The receptor was derived from a woman between 40 and 50 years old in good health and CMV-seronegative. Written as DNA, the CDR3 is TGCGCCAGCAGCCCCCGGGGAGCGATGATGGCCTACAATGAGCAGTTCTTC. Translation gives CASSPRGAMMAYNEQFF.